This TCR beta chain was observed in a study of metastatic and nonmetastatic thyroid tumors. The CDR3 is 12 amino acids. The germline V gene has CDR1 SNHLY and CDR2 FYNNEI. The V end lost 9 bases, the J end lost 4 bases, and 9 bases lay between the germline ends. TCRdb re-clonotyped the PCR reads through MiXCR. The table includes 10,000 to 15,000 clones, approximately 33% detected once. Not a single patient had been given any form of treatment at any point before undergoing thyroid surgery. As for this clone: Other DNA sequences within the sample encode an identical CDR3.

J is TRBJ2-2 and V is TRBV2; no clear D. The source of this sequence is a male donor with papillary thyroid cancer or a benign thyroid nodule (not recorded which). Some clones in this sample may be carry-over from other donors' samples. The specimen sequenced was tumor tissue. The CDR3 sequence: CASSPLTGELFF. CDR3 coding DNA: TGTGCCAGTAGTCCACTCACCGGGGAGCTGTTTTTT.